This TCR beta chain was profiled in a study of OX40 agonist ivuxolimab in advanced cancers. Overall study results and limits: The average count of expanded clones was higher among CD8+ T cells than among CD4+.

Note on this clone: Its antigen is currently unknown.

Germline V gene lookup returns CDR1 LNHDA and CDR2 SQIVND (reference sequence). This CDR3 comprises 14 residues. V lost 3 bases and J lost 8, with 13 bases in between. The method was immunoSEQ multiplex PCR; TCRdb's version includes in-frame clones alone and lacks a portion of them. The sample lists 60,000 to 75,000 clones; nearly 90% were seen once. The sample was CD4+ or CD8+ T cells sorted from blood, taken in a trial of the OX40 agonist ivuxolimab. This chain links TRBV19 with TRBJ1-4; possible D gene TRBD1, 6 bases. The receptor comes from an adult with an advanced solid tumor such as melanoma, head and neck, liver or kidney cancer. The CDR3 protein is CASSIHRDGEKLFF. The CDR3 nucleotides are TGTGCCAGTAGTATTCACAGGGATGGAGAAAAACTGTTTTTT.